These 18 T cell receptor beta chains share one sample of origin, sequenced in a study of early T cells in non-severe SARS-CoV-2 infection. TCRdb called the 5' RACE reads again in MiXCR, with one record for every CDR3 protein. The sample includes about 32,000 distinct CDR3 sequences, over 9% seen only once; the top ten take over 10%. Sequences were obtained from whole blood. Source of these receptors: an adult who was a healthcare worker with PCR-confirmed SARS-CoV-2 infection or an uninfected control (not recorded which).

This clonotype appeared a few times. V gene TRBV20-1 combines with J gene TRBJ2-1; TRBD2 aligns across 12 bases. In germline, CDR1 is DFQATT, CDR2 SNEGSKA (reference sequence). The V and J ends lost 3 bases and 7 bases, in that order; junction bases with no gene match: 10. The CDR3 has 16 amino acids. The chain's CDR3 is CSARASGGAGLNEQFF. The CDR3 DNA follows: TGCAGTGCTAGGGCTAGCGGGGGGGCCGGCCTTAATGAGCAGTTCTTC.

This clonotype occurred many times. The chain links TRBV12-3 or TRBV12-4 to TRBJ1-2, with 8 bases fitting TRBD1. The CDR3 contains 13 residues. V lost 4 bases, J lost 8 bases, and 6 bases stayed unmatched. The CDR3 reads CASSYGQGLGYTF. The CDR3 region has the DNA TGTGCCAGCAGTTATGGACAGGGTTTGGGCTACACCTTC.

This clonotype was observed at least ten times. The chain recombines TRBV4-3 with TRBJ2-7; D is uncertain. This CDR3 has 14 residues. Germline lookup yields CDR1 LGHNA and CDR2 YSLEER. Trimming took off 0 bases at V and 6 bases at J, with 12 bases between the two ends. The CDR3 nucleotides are TGCGCCAGCAGCCAAGATTGGCCGGGCTTCGAGCAGTACTTC. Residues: CASSQDWPGFEQYF.

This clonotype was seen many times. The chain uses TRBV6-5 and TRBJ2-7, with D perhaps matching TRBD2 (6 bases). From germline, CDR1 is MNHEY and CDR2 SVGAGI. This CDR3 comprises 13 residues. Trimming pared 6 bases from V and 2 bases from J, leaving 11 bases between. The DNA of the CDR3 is TGTGCCAGCAGCCCACCGGGGGCCTACGAGCAGTACTTC. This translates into CASSPPGAYEQYF.

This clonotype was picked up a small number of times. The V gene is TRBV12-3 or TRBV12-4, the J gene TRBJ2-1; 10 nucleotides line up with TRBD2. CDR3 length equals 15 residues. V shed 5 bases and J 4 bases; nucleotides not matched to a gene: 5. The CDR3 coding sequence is TGTGCCAGCAGTCCCACTAGCGGGGTATACAATGAGCAGTTCTTC. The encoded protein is CASSPTSGVYNEQFF.

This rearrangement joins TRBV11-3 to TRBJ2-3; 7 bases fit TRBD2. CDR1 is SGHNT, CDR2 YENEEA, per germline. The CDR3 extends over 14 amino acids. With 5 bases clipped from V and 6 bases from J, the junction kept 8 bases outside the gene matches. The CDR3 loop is CASSAGGNSDTQYF. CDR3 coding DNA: TGTGCCAGCAGCGCCGGGGGGAACTCGGATACGCAGTATTTT.

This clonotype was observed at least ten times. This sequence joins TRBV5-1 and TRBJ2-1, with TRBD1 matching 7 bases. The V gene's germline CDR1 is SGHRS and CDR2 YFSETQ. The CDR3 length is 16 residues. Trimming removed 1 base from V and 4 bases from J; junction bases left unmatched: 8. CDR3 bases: TGCGCCAGCAGCTTGCTAGGGGGCCAACTGTACAATGAGCAGTTCTTC. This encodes CASSLLGGQLYNEQFF.

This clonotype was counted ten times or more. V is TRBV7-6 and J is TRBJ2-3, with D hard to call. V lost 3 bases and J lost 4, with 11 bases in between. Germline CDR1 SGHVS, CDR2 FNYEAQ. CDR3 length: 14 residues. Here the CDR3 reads CASSLLTRADTQYF. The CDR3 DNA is TGTGCCAGCAGCTTGTTAACCCGGGCAGATACGCAGTATTTT. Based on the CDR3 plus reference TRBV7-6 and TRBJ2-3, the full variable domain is GAGVSQSPRYKVTKRGQDVALRCDPISGHVSLYWYRQALGQGPEFLTYFNYEAQQDKSGLPNDRFSAERPEGSISTLTIQRTEQRDSAMYRCASSLLTRADTQYFGPGTRLTVL.

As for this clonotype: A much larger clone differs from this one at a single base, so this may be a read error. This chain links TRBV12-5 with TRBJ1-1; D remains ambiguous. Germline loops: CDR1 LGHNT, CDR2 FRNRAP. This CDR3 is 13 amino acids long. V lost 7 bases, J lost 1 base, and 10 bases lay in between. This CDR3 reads CASALGRNTEAFF. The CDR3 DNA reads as TGTGCTAGTGCCTTAGGGAGGAACACTGAAGCTTTCTTT.

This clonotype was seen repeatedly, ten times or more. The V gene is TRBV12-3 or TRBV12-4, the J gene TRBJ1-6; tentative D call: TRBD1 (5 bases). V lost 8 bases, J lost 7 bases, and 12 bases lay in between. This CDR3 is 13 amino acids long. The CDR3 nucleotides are TGTGCCAGCCGCCGGGCAGGGAATTCACCCCTCCACTTT. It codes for CASRRAGNSPLHF.

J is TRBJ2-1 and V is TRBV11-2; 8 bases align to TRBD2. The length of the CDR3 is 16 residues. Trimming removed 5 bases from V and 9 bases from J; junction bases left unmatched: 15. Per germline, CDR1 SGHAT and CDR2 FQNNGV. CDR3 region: CASSPQVRGGLSEQFF. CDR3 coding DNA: TGTGCCAGCAGCCCCCAGGTGCGCGGGGGGTTGAGTGAGCAGTTCTTC.

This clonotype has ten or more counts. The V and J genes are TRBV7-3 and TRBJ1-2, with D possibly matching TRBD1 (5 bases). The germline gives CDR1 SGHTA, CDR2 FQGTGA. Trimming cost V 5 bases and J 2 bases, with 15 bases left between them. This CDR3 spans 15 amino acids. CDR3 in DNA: TGTGCCAGCAGCCACGCCGGGACCCCAAACTATGGCTACACCTTC. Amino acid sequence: CASSHAGTPNYGYTF.

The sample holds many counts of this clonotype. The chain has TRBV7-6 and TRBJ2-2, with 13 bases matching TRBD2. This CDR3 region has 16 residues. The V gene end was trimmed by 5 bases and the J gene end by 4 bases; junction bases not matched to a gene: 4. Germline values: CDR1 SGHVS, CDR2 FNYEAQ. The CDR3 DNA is TGTGCCAGCAGCGGGAGGACTAGCGGGAGCACCGGGGAGCTGTTTTTT. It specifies CASSGRTSGSTGELFF.

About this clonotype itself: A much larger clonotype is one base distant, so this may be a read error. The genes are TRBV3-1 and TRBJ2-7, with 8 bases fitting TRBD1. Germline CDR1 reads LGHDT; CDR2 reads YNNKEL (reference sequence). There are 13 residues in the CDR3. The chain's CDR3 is CVSSRDRGHEQYF. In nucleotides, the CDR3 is TGTGTCAGCAGCCGAGACAGGGGCCACGAGCAGTACTTC.

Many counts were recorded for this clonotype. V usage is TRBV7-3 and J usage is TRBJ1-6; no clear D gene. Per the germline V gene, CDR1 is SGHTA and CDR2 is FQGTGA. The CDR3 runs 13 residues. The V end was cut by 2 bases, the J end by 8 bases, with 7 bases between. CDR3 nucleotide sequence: TGTGCCAGCAGCTTAGTCGGTGATTCACCCCTCCACTTT. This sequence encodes CASSLVGDSPLHF.

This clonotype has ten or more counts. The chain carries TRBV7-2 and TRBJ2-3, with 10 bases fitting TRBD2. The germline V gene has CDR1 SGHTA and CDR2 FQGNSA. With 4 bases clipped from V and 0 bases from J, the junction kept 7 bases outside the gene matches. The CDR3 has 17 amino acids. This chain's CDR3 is CASSSVAGGPSTDTQYF. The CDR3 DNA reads TGTGCCAGCAGCTCCGTAGCGGGGGGACCTAGCACAGATACGCAGTATTTT.

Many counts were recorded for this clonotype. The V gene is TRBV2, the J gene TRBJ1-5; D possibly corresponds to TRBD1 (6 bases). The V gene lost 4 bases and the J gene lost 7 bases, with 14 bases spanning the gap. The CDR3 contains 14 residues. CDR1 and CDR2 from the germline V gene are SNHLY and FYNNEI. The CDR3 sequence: CASSVEGGDQPQHF. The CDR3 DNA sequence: TGTGCCAGCAGTGTAGAAGGGGGAGACCAGCCCCAGCATTTT.

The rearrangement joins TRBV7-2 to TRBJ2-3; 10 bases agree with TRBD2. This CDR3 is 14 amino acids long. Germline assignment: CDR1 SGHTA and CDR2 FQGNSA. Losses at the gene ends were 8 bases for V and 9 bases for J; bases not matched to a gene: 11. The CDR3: CASAKRSSGGTQYF. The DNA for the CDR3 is TGTGCCAGCGCGAAAAGGAGTAGCGGGGGGACGCAGTATTTT. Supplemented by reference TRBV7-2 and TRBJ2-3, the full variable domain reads GAGVSQSPSNKVTEKGKDVELRCDPISGHTALYWYRQSLGQGLEFLIYFQGNSAPDKSGLPSDRFSAERTGGSVSTLTIQRTQQEDSAVYLCASAKRSSGGTQYFGPGTRLTVL.